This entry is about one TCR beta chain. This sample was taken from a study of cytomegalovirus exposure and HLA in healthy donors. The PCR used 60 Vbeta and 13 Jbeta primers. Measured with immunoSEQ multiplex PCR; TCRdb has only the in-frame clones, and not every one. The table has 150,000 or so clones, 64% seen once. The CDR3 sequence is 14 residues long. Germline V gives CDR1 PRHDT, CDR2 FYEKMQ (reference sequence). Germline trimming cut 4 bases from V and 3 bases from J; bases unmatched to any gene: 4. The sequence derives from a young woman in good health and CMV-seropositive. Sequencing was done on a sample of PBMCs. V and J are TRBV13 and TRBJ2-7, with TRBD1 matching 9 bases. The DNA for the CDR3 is TGTGCCAGCAGCTCACCGACAGGGGGCTACGAGCAGTACTTC. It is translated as CASSSPTGGYEQYF.